This entry lists 9 T cell receptor beta chains sequenced from one sample in a study of blood T cell repertoires in COVID-19. Here immunoSEQ multiplex PCR was the method, and the copy in TCRdb shows in-frame clones only, minus some. The sample includes 70,000 to 85,000 clones, around 82% seen only once; the top ten take over 35%. Source material: peripheral blood. The receptor source for this set is a man older than 75 with active or convalescent COVID-19.

There are a few counts of this clone. This chain links TRBV2 with TRBJ1-4, with 8 bases matching TRBD1. Germline V gives CDR1 SNHLY, CDR2 FYNNEI. The CDR3 runs to 15 residues. Losses at the gene ends were 9 bases for V and 0 bases for J; bases not matched to a gene: 6. The DNA of the CDR3 is TGTGCCAGTCAGGGACAGGCTACAACTAATGAAAAACTGTTTTTT. The encoded protein is CASQGQATTNEKLFF.

The DNA of the CDR3 is TGTGCCAGTAGAATACAGGGGAGCAATCAGCCCCAGCATTTT. It yields the protein CASRIQGSNQPQHF. The V and J genes are TRBV19 and TRBJ1-5, with 7 bases fitting TRBD1. The CDR3 runs to 14 residues. Germline CDR1 LNHDA, CDR2 SQIVND (reference sequence). Trimming took 6 bases from V and 1 from J; bases not matched to a gene: 3.

The genes are TRBV12-3 or TRBV12-4 and TRBJ2-3, with D perhaps matching TRBD1 (6 bases). V gave up 3 bases and J gave up 8 bases, with 9 bases separating them. The length of the CDR3 is 12 residues. This CDR3 is CASSLPQGTQYF. DNA of the CDR3: TGTGCCAGCAGTTTGCCACAGGGTACGCAGTATTTT.

This chain links TRBV11-2 with TRBJ1-2, with D unresolved. The V gene's germline CDR1 is SGHAT and CDR2 FQNNGV. Trimming cost V 6 bases and J 4 bases, with 18 bases left between them. CDR3 length: 15 residues. The CDR3 DNA follows: TGTGCCAGCAGTTGGGGTGGAGGGTCGGTCTATGGCTACACCTTC. As protein: CASSWGGGSVYGYTF.

The chain recombines TRBV7-2 with TRBJ2-5; D is perhaps TRBD2 (5 bases). V lost 3 bases to trimming and J lost 2 bases, with 10 bases between them. CDR1 and CDR2 (germline): SGHTA, FQGNSA. The CDR3 runs to 14 residues. CDR3 in amino acids: CASSFRGIQETQYF. Written as DNA, the CDR3 is TGTGCCAGCAGCTTTCGGGGTATTCAAGAGACCCAGTACTTC.

The CDR3 reads CASTGVAGDEQYF. CDR3 in DNA: TGTGCCAGCACTGGGGTCGCGGGCGACGAGCAGTACTTC. The chain combines TRBV2 with TRBJ2-7; a weak D match, TRBD2 (5 bases). The CDR3 runs 13 residues. Trimming took off 7 bases at V and 5 bases at J, with 15 bases between the two ends. Germline CDR1 and CDR2: SNHLY and FYNNEI.

J is TRBJ1-6 and V is TRBV7-2, with 7 bases fitting TRBD1. The germline V gene encodes CDR1 SGHTA and CDR2 FQGNSA. The CDR3 totals 15 residues. V gave up 4 bases and J gave up 8 bases; unmatched junction bases: 8. CDR3 in amino acids: CASSSKRGQDSPLHF. The CDR3 bases are TGTGCCAGCAGCTCTAAAAGAGGACAGGATTCACCCCTCCACTTT.

Only a few counts were recorded for this clone. This chain links TRBV10-1 with TRBJ1-5, with TRBD1 identical over 8 bases. The CDR3 is made up of 16 amino acids. V shed 2 bases and J 6 bases; nucleotides not matched to a gene: 9. Per the germline V gene, CDR1 is WNHNN and CDR2 is SYGVQD (reference sequence). The CDR3 sequence: CASSESRTGSCQPQHF. The DNA for the CDR3 is TGCGCCAGCAGTGAGAGCCGGACAGGGTCTTGTCAGCCCCAGCATTTT.

The chain carries TRBV11-3 and TRBJ2-1, with 9 bases lining up with TRBD1. The CDR3 is made up of 16 amino acids. Germline CDR1 and CDR2: SGHNT and YENEEA. Trimming removed 6 bases from V and 6 bases from J; junction bases left unmatched: 12. CDR3 sequence reads: CASSSAQGAPRNEQFF. The CDR3, as DNA: TGTGCCAGCAGTTCCGCACAGGGGGCCCCACGCAATGAGCAGTTCTTC.